The 12 T cell receptor beta chains below were found in one sample sequenced in a study of blood T cell repertoires in COVID-19. Clones were sequenced by immunoSEQ multiplex PCR, and TCRdb holds only the in-frame ones, with some missing. The sample comprises about 210,000 clones, approximately 82% of which are singletons, and under 2.5% rests with the top ten. The sequenced sample consisted of peripheral blood. These receptors originate from a middle-aged man who had recovered from COVID-19.

This chain connects TRBV12-5 to TRBJ2-3; D ambiguous. Trimming left V 4 bases short and J 4 bases short, with 15 bases between. CDR3 length: 15 amino acids. Germline lookup yields CDR1 LGHNT and CDR2 FRNRAP. The DNA for the CDR3 is TGTGCTAGTGGTTCCCTCCTGGATCGGGCAGATACGCAGTATTTT. This codes for CASGSLLDRADTQYF.

This clone has only one observation. V gene TRBV5-4 combines with J gene TRBJ2-1; 12 bases are shared with TRBD1. Trimming cost V 0 bases and J 10 bases; bases outside gene matches: 5. The germline gives CDR1 SGHNT, CDR2 YYREEE (reference sequence). The CDR3 is made up of 15 amino acids. CDR3 amino acids: CASSLVGTGGREQFF. CDR3 DNA sequence: TGTGCCAGCAGCTTGGTGGGGACAGGGGGCCGAGAGCAGTTCTTC.

The J gene is TRBJ2-7, the V gene TRBV25-1, with 11 bases matching TRBD2. CDR1 MGHDK and CDR2 SYGVNS come from the germline V gene. This CDR3 contains 13 residues. V dropped 7 bases and J dropped 4; count of bases not matched to a gene: 3. Written as DNA, the CDR3 is TGTGCCAGCATGACTAGCGGGACTTACGAGCAGTACTTC. Translation: CASMTSGTYEQYF.

The V call is TRBV12-3 or TRBV12-4, the J call TRBJ2-7; 9 bases match TRBD1. Unmatched junction bases numbered 0, after V lost 5 bases and J lost 4 bases. CDR3 length: 12 residues. Written as DNA, the CDR3 is TGTGCCAGCAGTGACAGGGGGTACGAGCAGTACTTC. Translating gives CASSDRGYEQYF.

The chain has TRBV6-2 or TRBV6-3 and TRBJ2-5; D possibly corresponds to TRBD2 (6 bases). Germline loops: CDR1 MNHEY, CDR2 SVGEGT. Trimming left V 0 bases short and J 4 bases short, with 12 bases between. The CDR3 has 15 residues. CDR3 sequence (DNA): TGTGCCAGCAGTTACTCCCGGGACTCGCGAGAGACCCAGTACTTC. Translated: CASSYSRDSRETQYF.

This sequence joins TRBV4-1 and TRBJ1-3; tentatively, D is TRBD1 (6 bases). CDR3 length: 17 residues. Trimming shortened V by 1 base and J by 2 bases, and 15 bases separated the two germline ends. Germline CDR1 is MGHRA and CDR2 is YSYEKL. CDR3 amino acids: CASSQGTTGTAGNTIYF. CDR3 DNA: TGCGCCAGCAGCCAAGGTACTACAGGGACCGCTGGAAACACCATATATTTT.

This chain's CDR3 is CASVSEGADGYTF. The CDR3 bases are TGTGCCAGCGTCAGTGAGGGGGCGGATGGCTACACCTTC. V usage is TRBV12-1 and J usage is TRBJ1-2; TRBD1, the D gene given by the table, was not confirmed from the DNA. TRBV12-1 represents a pseudogene. This CDR3 is built from 13 residues.

This sequence joins TRBV5-4 and TRBJ1-3; D is perhaps TRBD1 (6 bases). The V gene's germline CDR1 is SGHNT and CDR2 YYREEE (reference sequence). This CDR3 is built from 16 residues. V lost 0 bases to trimming and J lost 3 bases, with 13 bases between them. CDR3 in DNA: TGTGCCAGCAGCTTGGGGGGGCCTTCCAATGGAAACACCATATATTTT. Amino acids: CASSLGGPSNGNTIYF.

This clone was picked up one time. The rearrangement joins TRBV28 to TRBJ2-1; 10 bases are a match to TRBD2. V lost 3 bases, J lost 10 bases, and 6 bases stayed unmatched. CDR1 is MDHEN, CDR2 SYDVKM, per germline. The CDR3 has 14 residues. CDR3 sequence reads: CASSLLAGVGEQFF. The DNA for the CDR3 is TGTGCCAGCAGTTTGCTAGCGGGAGTGGGGGAGCAGTTCTTC.

In DNA form, the CDR3 reads TGCGCCAGCAGCTTGTACAGACAGAGCACCGGGGAGCTGTTTTTT. Protein sequence: CASSLYRQSTGELFF. The genes are TRBV5-1 and TRBJ2-2; perhaps TRBD1 as D (5 bases). The germline V gene has CDR1 SGHRS and CDR2 YFSETQ. V was cut by 1 base and J by 4 bases, with 11 bases left in between. There are 15 residues in the CDR3.

In nucleotides, the CDR3 is TGTGCCAGTGGTCAGGGAATGAACACTGAAGCTTTCTTT. Translation gives CASGQGMNTEAFF. The V gene is TRBV19, the J gene TRBJ1-1, with a tentative D call TRBD1 (5 bases). Trimming stripped 8 bases from V and 0 bases from J, with 10 bases between. Germline values: CDR1 LNHDA, CDR2 SQIVND (reference sequence). The CDR3 spans 13 residues.

V gene TRBV6-5 combines with J gene TRBJ1-3; 7 bases fit TRBD1. The germline V gene encodes CDR1 MNHEY and CDR2 SVGAGI. CDR3 length: 15 amino acids. Trimming took 2 bases from V and 4 from J; bases not matched to a gene: 5. The CDR3 spells CASSYQTGTGNTIYF. DNA for the CDR3: TGTGCCAGCAGTTACCAGACAGGGACGGGAAACACCATATATTTT.